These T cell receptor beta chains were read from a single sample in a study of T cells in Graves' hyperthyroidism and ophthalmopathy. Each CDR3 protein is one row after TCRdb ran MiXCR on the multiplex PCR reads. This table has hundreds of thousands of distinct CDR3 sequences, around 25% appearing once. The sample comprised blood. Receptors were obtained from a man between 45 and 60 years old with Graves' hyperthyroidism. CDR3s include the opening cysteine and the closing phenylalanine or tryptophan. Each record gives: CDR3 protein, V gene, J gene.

CDR3aa: CASSSQGATGNTIYF; v_gene: TRBV7-2; j_gene: TRBJ1-3
CDR3aa: CASRSAELVGELFF; v_gene: TRBV7-6; j_gene: TRBJ2-2
CDR3aa: CASSLMTGSLSYNEQFF; v_gene: TRBV11-1; j_gene: TRBJ2-1
CDR3aa: CASSARVQTMKTGNTIYF; v_gene: TRBV6-1; j_gene: TRBJ1-3
CDR3aa: CASSEQQGAAEYNEQFF; v_gene: TRBV25-1; j_gene: TRBJ2-1
CDR3aa: CASSSPGTDTQYF; v_gene: TRBV12-3/TRBV12-4; j_gene: TRBJ2-3
CDR3aa: CASSTLGTTQKGYEQYF; v_gene: TRBV7-9; j_gene: TRBJ2-7
CDR3aa: CSATPDSYNEQFF; v_gene: TRBV20-1; j_gene: TRBJ2-1
CDR3aa: CASSLGAVTYEQYF; v_gene: TRBV7-2; j_gene: TRBJ2-7
CDR3aa: CASSLDAVQLWNEQFF; v_gene: TRBV12-3/TRBV12-4; j_gene: TRBJ2-1
CDR3aa: CASSLVLTGEKETQYF; v_gene: TRBV7-9; j_gene: TRBJ2-5
CDR3aa: CASSSQSHEQYF; v_gene: TRBV7-9; j_gene: TRBJ2-7
CDR3aa: CASSLDRGVTEAFF; v_gene: TRBV7-9; j_gene: TRBJ1-1
CDR3aa: CASSPPTSSDTQYF; v_gene: TRBV18; j_gene: TRBJ2-3
CDR3aa: CASSWDREYTDTQYF; v_gene: TRBV5-1; j_gene: TRBJ2-3
CDR3aa: CATSDWGGAEAFF; v_gene: TRBV24-1; j_gene: TRBJ1-1
CDR3aa: CSATRLAGGPVGETQYF; v_gene: TRBV20-1; j_gene: TRBJ2-5
CDR3aa: CSVEGGRTGGELFF; v_gene: TRBV29-1; j_gene: TRBJ2-2
CDR3aa: CASSPQRASGNEQFF; v_gene: TRBV11-2; j_gene: TRBJ2-1
CDR3aa: CASSVTGTSGIAGELFF; v_gene: TRBV27; j_gene: TRBJ2-2
CDR3aa: CASSVETSRPGELFF; v_gene: TRBV9; j_gene: TRBJ2-2
CDR3aa: CASSPGGSGNTEAFF; v_gene: TRBV5-1; j_gene: TRBJ1-1
CDR3aa: CASKVVGPQPQHF; v_gene: TRBV19; j_gene: TRBJ1-5
CDR3aa: CASGRGVGNTIYF; v_gene: TRBV2; j_gene: TRBJ1-3
CDR3aa: CASSQVLAREVDTQYF; v_gene: TRBV3-1; j_gene: TRBJ2-3
CDR3aa: CASSEGGHTEAFF; v_gene: TRBV2; j_gene: TRBJ1-1
CDR3aa: CASSPRRDTGGQFF; v_gene: TRBV5-1; j_gene: TRBJ2-1
CDR3aa: CASSPLGLGYEQYF; v_gene: TRBV3-1; j_gene: TRBJ2-7